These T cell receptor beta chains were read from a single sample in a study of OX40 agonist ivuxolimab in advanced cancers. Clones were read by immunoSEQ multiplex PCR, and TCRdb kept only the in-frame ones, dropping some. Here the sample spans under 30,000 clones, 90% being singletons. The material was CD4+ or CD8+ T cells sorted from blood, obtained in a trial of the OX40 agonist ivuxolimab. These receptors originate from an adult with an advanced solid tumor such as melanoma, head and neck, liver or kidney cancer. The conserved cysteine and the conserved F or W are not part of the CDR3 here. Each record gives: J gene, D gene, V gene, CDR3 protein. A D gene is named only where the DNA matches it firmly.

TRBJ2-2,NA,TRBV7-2,ASGRVNTGELF
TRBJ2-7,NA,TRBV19,ASSIGAEEQY
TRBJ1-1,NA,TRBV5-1,ASSLYLTNTEAF
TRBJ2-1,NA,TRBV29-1,SVARGDNEQF
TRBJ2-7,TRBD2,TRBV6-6,ASSRTSGFYEQY
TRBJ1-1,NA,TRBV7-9,ASINREAKNTEAF
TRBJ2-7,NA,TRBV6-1,ASTRTSQRYEQY
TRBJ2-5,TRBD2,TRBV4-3,ASSQSGAGVGETQY
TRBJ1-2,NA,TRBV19,ASRVGWAGYT
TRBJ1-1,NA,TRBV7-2,ASSSAVNTEAF
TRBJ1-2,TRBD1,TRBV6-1,ASRDREPGGYT
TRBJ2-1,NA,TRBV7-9,ASSFDGNYNEQF
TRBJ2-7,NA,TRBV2,ASSPNFYEQY
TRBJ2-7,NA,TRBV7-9,ASSFEGEQY
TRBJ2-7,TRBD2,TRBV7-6,ASSLGGAPTYEQY
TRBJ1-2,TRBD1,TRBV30,AWSPAGTGVPSYGYT
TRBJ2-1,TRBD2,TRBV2,ASSPVAGGLYNEQF
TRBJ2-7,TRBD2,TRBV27,ASSPGTSGRSEQY